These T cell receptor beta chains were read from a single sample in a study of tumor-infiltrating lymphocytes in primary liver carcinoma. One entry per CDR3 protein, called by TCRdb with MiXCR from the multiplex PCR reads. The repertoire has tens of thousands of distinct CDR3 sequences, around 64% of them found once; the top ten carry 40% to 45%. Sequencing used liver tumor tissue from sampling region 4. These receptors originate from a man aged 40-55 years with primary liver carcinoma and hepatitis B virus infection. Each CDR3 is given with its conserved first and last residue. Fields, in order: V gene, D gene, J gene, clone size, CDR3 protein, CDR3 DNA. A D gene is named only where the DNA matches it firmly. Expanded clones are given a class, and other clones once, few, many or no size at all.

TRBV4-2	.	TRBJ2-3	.	CPSSLEGGGGDTQYF	TGTCCCAGCAGCCTTGAGGGGGGAGGAGGAGATACGCAGTATTTT
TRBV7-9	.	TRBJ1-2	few	CASGLLASPF	TGTGCCAGCGGCTTACTCGCCTCGCCCTTC
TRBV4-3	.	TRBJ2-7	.	CTSSQDRETPYEQYF	TGCACCAGCAGTCAAGATCGGGAGACACCCTACGAGCAGTACTTC
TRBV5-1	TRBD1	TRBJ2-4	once	CASSVLPRTGVKNIQYF	TGCGCCAGCAGCGTCCTCCCCCGAACAGGGGTCAAAAACATTCAGTACTTC
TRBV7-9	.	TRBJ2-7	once	CASSSLPGAGPYVQYF	TGTGCCAGCAGCTCGCTCCCCGGGGCTGGGCCCTACGTGCAGTACTTC
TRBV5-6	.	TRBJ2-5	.	CAGKWRDQETQYF	TGTGCCGGCAAATGGCGGGACCAAGAGACCCAGTACTTC
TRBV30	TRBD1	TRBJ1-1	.	CALIPGQLKLRARGTEAFF	TGTGCCTTGATTCCGGGACAGTTGAAACTGAGGGCTCGAGGCACTGAAGCTTTCTTT
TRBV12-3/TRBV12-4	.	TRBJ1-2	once	CASSFRASYDYTF	TGTGCCAGCAGTTTCCGGGCCTCATATGACTACACCTTC
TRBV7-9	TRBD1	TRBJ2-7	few	CVSRPGTGSYEQYF	TGTGTCAGCAGGCCCGGGACAGGGTCCTACGAGCAGTACTTC
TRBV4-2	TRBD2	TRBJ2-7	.	CASNQDRGGHERYF	TGTGCCAGCAACCAAGATCGGGGGGGCCACGAGCGGTACTTC
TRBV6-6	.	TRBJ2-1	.	CASRPTGDYDERFF	TGTGCCAGCAGGCCGACAGGTGACTACGATGAGCGGTTCTTC
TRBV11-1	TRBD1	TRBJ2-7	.	CANRGKRSYEQYF	TGTGCCAACAGGGGGAAGCGATCCTACGAGCAGTATTTC
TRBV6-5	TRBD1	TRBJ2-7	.	CASSNGQGAYELYF	TGTGCCAGTAGTAATGGACAGGGGGCCTACGAGCTGTACTTC
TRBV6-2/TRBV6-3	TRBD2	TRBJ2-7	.	CASSYSTSAYEQYF	TGTGCCAGCAGTTACTCGACTAGCGCCTACGAGCAGTACTTC
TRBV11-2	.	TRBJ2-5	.	CASGLILEETQYF	TGTGCCAGCGGCTTAATTCTGGAAGAGACCCAGTATTTC
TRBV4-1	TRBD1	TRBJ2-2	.	CASSRQGQGSLTGELFF	TGTGCCAGCAGCCGACAGGGACAGGGGTCTTTGACCGGGGAGCTGTTTTTT
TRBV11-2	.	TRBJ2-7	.	CATSLESGISGKQYF	TGTGCTACCAGCTTAGAGTCCGGGATCTCTGGCAAGCAGTACTTC
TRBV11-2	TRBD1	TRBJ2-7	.	CARSLVAGGQYEQYF	TGTGCTAGAAGCTTAGTGGCAGGGGGCCAGTACGAGCAGTACTTC
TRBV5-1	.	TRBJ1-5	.	CASNPGANSNQPQHF	TGCGCCAGTAACCCAGGGGCGAATAGCAATCAGCCCCAGCATTTT
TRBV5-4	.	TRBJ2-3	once	CVCSIQGVRADTQYF	TGTGTCTGCAGCATTCAGGGAGTAAGGGCAGATACACAGTATTTT
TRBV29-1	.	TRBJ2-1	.	CSVATLRPWPLLEQFF	TGCAGCGTCGCTACGCTTCGGCCCTGGCCCCTTCTAGAGCAGTTCTTC
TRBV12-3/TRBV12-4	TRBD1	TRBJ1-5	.	CASSPRASGGQTQRF	TGTGCCAGCAGTCCCCGGGCATCAGGGGGTCAGACCCAGCGTTTT
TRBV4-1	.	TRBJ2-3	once	CASSQDTWMQYF	TGCGCCAGCAGCCAGGACACCTGGATGCAGTATTTT
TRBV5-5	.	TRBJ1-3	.	CASSIGRLSGNTIYF	TGTGCCAGCAGCATCGGACGCCTCTCTGGAAATACCATATATTTT
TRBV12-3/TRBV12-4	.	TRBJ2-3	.	CASTSGRIGGTDTRYF	TGTGCCAGCACCTCGGGGAGGATCGGGGGCACAGATACGCGGTATTTT
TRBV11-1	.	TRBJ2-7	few	CASSWSSYEQYF	TGTGCCAGCAGCTGGAGCTCCTACGAGCAGTACTTC
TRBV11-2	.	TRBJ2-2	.	CASSLVGRSTGELFF	TGTGCCAGCAGCTTAGTCGGACGGAGCACCGGGGAGCTGTTCTTT
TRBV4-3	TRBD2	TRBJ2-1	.	CTSSPPGLALNNEQFF	TGCACAAGCAGCCCTCCGGGACTAGCGCTGAACAATGAGCAGTTCTTC
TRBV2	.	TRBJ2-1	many	CASSEQVYNEQFF	TGTGCCAGCAGTGAACAAGTCTACAATGAGCAGTTCTTC
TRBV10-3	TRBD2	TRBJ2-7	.	CAIWAPPGTSLTSGEQYF	TGTGCCATCTGGGCTCCCCCCGGGACTAGCCTTACGTCTGGCGAGCAGTACTTC
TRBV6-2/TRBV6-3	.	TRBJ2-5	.	CVSSSGLSNTQYF	TGTGTCAGCAGTTCCGGACTATCGAACACCCAGTACTTC
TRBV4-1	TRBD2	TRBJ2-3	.	CASSQDGREDMQYF	TGCGCCAGCAGCCAAGACGGGAGGGAAGATATGCAGTATTTT
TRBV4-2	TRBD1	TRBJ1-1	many	CASSQDPGQGEAFF	TGTGCCAGCAGCCAAGATCCAGGACAGGGCGAAGCTTTCTTT
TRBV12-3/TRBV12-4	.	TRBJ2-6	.	CASTLSHSGANVLTF	TGTGCCAGCACTCTCTCCCACTCTGGGGCCAACGTCCTGACTTTC